This T cell receptor (beta chain) was sequenced in a study of blood T cell repertoires in COVID-19. Study-wide background: PBMCs, B-cell-depleted T cells, or T cells were the source of the cDNA or gDNA that made up the material.

As handled by the study authors: By means of reference gene primer amplification, nucleated cell counts were estimated. TCRdb's table, derived via immunoSEQ multiplex PCR, lists solely in-frame clones and lacks some. D and trimming come from the DNA, and the V and J calls and clone size come from that table. The sample shows about 170,000 clones, approximately 87% of them seen only once. For recovered donors of Cohort 3, there were two negative PCRs, clearance, or symptom resolution. Sequencing was done on a sample of PBMCs or T cells enriched from blood (not recorded which). The receptor's source is a woman aged 45-65 years who had recovered from COVID-19.

CDR3 nucleotides: TGTGCCAGCAGCTTACCTTCCGGGACAGATGGCTACACCTTC. It codes for CASSLPSGTDGYTF. This rearrangement joins TRBV7-9 to TRBJ1-2; 7 bases agree with TRBD1. The CDR3 consists of 14 residues. The J segment lost 6 bases and the V segment lost 2 bases, leaving 6 bases of the junction unmatched. Germline-derived CDR1 and CDR2 are SEHNR and FQNEAQ (reference sequence).